These 20 T cell receptor beta chains were all obtained from the same sample, sequenced in a study of shared clonotypes between healthy human individuals. Repertoires were generated with immunoSEQ multiplex PCR, while TCRdb's copy carries only in-frame clones and drops some. Here the sample spans 1.5 million to 2.5 million clones, roughly 95% being singletons. Naive CD8 cells comprised CD45RO-negative, CCR7-positively selected cells, excluding terminally differentiated effector memory CD45RA+ cells. Sequences were obtained from naive CD8+ T cells sorted from blood. The receptor set was obtained from a man between 18 and 29 years old in good health.

The chain combines TRBV5-6 with TRBJ2-7; TRBD1 aligns across 9 bases. V trimming: 4 bases; J trimming: 4 bases; junction bases outside the gene matches: 12. The CDR3 extends over 16 amino acids. CDR1 is SGHDT, CDR2 YYEEEE, per germline. The CDR3 DNA reads TGTGCCAGCAGCGGCAGACAGGGGGAACCGTCGTACGAGCAGTACTTC. Translated: CASSGRQGEPSYEQYF. The complete variable domain, with remaining parts taken from reference TRBV5-6 and TRBJ2-7, reads DAGVTQSPTHLIKTRGQQVTLRCSPKSGHDTVSWYQQALGQGPQFIFQYYEEEERQRGNFPDRFSGHQFPNYSSELNVNALLLGDSALYLCASSGRQGEPSYEQYFGPGTRLTVT.

About this clone: Different DNA sequences within this sample yield the same CDR3. The chain combines TRBV28 with TRBJ2-7; D might be TRBD2 (7 bases). CDR3 size: 14 residues. Trimming took off 3 bases at V and 1 base at J, with 10 bases between the two ends. CDR1 is MDHEN, CDR2 SYDVKM, per germline. CDR3 loop: CASSFRGASYEQYF. CDR3 DNA sequence: TGTGCCAGCAGTTTTCGGGGGGCTTCCTACGAGCAGTACTTC.

The J gene is TRBJ2-7, the V gene TRBV4-3, with unresolved D. Between the trimmed V and J ends, which lost 1 base and 1 base, there was a span of 8 bases. The length of the CDR3 is 14 residues. Germline CDR1 reads LGHNA; CDR2 reads YSLEER. The CDR3 is CASSQVLGSYEQYF. In nucleotides, the CDR3 is TGCGCCAGCAGCCAAGTTCTGGGGTCCTACGAGCAGTACTTC.

V usage is TRBV11-2 and J usage is TRBJ2-1; 8 bases are shared with TRBD2. The germline V gene has CDR1 SGHAT and CDR2 FQNNGV. The CDR3 spans 15 residues. V trimming: 5 bases; J trimming: 8 bases; junction bases outside the gene matches: 11. In DNA form, the CDR3 reads TGTGCCAGCAGCGAGGAAGGACTAGCTGTCTATGAGCAGTTCTTC. This gives the protein CASSEEGLAVYEQFF. The whole variable domain, filled in from reference TRBV11-2 and TRBJ2-1, reads EAGVAQSPRYKIIEKRQSVAFWCNPISGHATLYWYQQILGQGPKLLIQFQNNGVVDDSQLPKDRFSAERLKGVDSTLKIQPAKLEDSAVYLCASSEEGLAVYEQFFGPGTRLTVL.

V is TRBV7-9 and J is TRBJ1-3; 8 nucleotides line up with TRBD1. Germline trimming cut 5 bases from V and 3 bases from J; bases unmatched to any gene: 6. Per the germline V gene, CDR1 is SEHNR and CDR2 is FQNEAQ (reference sequence). The CDR3 is 15 residues long. CDR3: CASSVSGQGGNTIYF. The CDR3 DNA is TGTGCCAGCAGCGTATCTGGACAGGGTGGAAACACCATATATTTT.

CDR3 bases: TGTGCCAGCTCACCAAACCCTCCGGGACAGGGCTACGAGCAGTACTTC. Translated: CASSPNPPGQGYEQYF. The chain uses TRBV18 and TRBJ2-7; 9 bases line up with TRBD1. With 2 bases clipped from V and 3 bases from J, the junction kept 8 bases outside the gene matches. The CDR3 runs 16 residues. The germline V gene has CDR1 KGHSH and CDR2 LQKENI.

The chain uses TRBV27 and TRBJ2-5; perhaps TRBD2 as D (6 bases). Germline lookup yields CDR1 MNHEY and CDR2 SMNVEV (reference sequence). V was pared by 0 bases and J by 0 bases, with 11 bases between. The CDR3 is 16 residues long. The CDR3 sequence is CASSLSWGEYQETQYF. In DNA form, the CDR3 reads TGTGCCAGCAGTTTATCTTGGGGGGAGTACCAAGAGACCCAGTACTTC.

V and J are TRBV5-1 and TRBJ1-4, with D unclear. V was pared by 1 base and J by 5 bases, with 6 bases between. The CDR3 spans 13 residues. Germline V lookup: CDR1 SGHRS, CDR2 YFSETQ. Here the CDR3 reads CASSLLGNEKLFF. DNA for the CDR3: TGCGCCAGCAGCTTGTTAGGGAATGAAAAACTGTTTTTT.

The CDR3: CASGDRAETQYF. For the CDR3, the DNA is TGTGCCAGCGGCGACAGGGCAGAGACCCAGTACTTC. The chain links TRBV6-5 to TRBJ2-5, with 7 positions matching TRBD1. Germline lookup yields CDR1 MNHEY and CDR2 SVGAGI. CDR3 length equals 12 residues. J was trimmed by 4 bases and V by 8 bases; bases with no gene match: 4.

About this clone: The same CDR3 is also encoded by other DNA sequences in this sample. This chain joins TRBV4-1 and TRBJ2-7, with a weak D call TRBD2 (5 bases). Germline assignment: CDR1 MGHRA and CDR2 YSYEKL. Trimming pared 1 base from V and 2 bases from J, leaving 6 bases between. This CDR3 region has 13 residues. CDR3 protein: CASSQGRAYEQYF. As DNA, the CDR3 is TGCGCCAGCAGCCAAGGGCGGGCCTACGAGCAGTACTTC.

The chain employs TRBV2 and TRBJ1-1; a weak D match, TRBD1 (5 bases). The V end lost 7 bases, the J end lost 8 bases, and 14 bases lay between the germline ends. The CDR3 consists of 12 residues. Germline values: CDR1 SNHLY, CDR2 FYNNEI. The CDR3 protein is CASNFRAEEAFF. CDR3 bases: TGTGCCAGCAACTTCAGGGCTGAAGAAGCTTTCTTT.

This sequence joins TRBV15 and TRBJ2-5; TRBD2 agrees at 8 bases. Trimming cost V 4 bases and J 2 bases; bases outside gene matches: 0. In germline, CDR1 is LNHNV, CDR2 YYDKDF (reference sequence). The CDR3 covers 13 residues. The CDR3 coding sequence is TGTGCCACCAGCACGGGGGGGCAAGAGACCCAGTACTTC. Encoded protein: CATSTGGQETQYF.

V and J are TRBV6-1 and TRBJ2-2, with 8 bases matching TRBD2. CDR1 and CDR2 (germline): MNHNS, SASEGT. The CDR3 runs 17 residues. Germline trimming cut 1 base from V and 0 bases from J; bases unmatched to any gene: 4. This CDR3 reads CASSEDQAGANTGELFF. In DNA, the CDR3 is TGTGCCAGCAGTGAAGATCAAGCGGGGGCGAACACCGGGGAGCTGTTTTTT.

The rearrangement joins TRBV6-5 to TRBJ2-7; D may be TRBD1 or TRBD2 (5 bases each). The CDR3 length is 15 residues. Trimming took off 6 bases at V and 3 bases at J, with 18 bases between the two ends. Germline V gene lookup returns CDR1 MNHEY and CDR2 SVGAGI. The chain's CDR3 is CASSPYRDGVYEQYF. The DNA for the CDR3 is TGTGCCAGCAGCCCCTACCGGGACGGAGTCTACGAGCAGTACTTC.

V usage is TRBV7-2 and J usage is TRBJ2-1, with D perhaps being TRBD1 or TRBD2 (6 bases each). Looked up from germline, CDR1 is SGHTA and CDR2 is FQGNSA. This CDR3 region has 17 residues. The V end lost 5 bases, the J end lost 0 bases, and 17 bases lay between the germline ends. The CDR3 DNA reads TGTGCCAGCAGCCCTGAGCCGGGGGCCTCCTCCTACAATGAGCAGTTCTTC. This sequence encodes CASSPEPGASSYNEQFF. Together with reference TRBV7-2 and TRBJ2-1, the CDR3 gives the full variable domain: GAGVSQSPSNKVTEKGKDVELRCDPISGHTALYWYRQSLGQGLEFLIYFQGNSAPDKSGLPSDRFSAERTGGSVSTLTIQRTQQEDSAVYLCASSPEPGASSYNEQFFGPGTRLTVL.

The chain is built from TRBV19 and TRBJ2-7, with D maybe TRBD1 (5 bases). The germline gives CDR1 LNHDA, CDR2 SQIVND (reference sequence). This CDR3 contains 14 residues. V was clipped by 3 bases and J by 0 bases, with 9 bases between them. Here the CDR3 reads CASSMGRSSYEQYF. The CDR3 nucleotides read TGTGCCAGTAGTATGGGGCGGAGCTCCTACGAGCAGTACTTC.

V and J are TRBV7-9 and TRBJ1-2; no definite D call. CDR3 size: 11 residues. Per germline, CDR1 SEHNR and CDR2 FQNEAQ (reference sequence). Trimming stripped 5 bases from V and 3 bases from J, with 4 bases between. In DNA form, the CDR3 reads TGTGCCAGCAGCGGAGACTATGGCTACACCTTC. Translation: CASSGDYGYTF.

A single count supports this clone. At the DNA level, this CDR3 is encoded by other sequences in the same sample as well. The CDR3 sequence is CSARGGEYEQYF. The CDR3 coding sequence is TGCAGCGCAAGGGGGGGAGAATACGAGCAGTACTTC. This chain uses TRBV29-1 with TRBJ2-7, with a possible D match to TRBD2 (7 bases). V lost 7 bases and J lost 4, with 14 bases in between. The CDR3 spans 12 residues. Looked up from germline, CDR1 is SQVTM and CDR2 is ANQGSEA.

The sample holds a few counts of this clone. The CDR3 nucleotides read TGTGCCCTTGTGGCCCTGACTGAAGCTTTCTTT. Amino acid sequence: CALVALTEAFF. The chain carries TRBV30 and TRBJ1-1; no clear D gene. Germline CDR1 and CDR2: GTSNPN and SVGIG (reference sequence). Trimming took off 8 bases at V and 5 bases at J, with 12 bases between the two ends. CDR3 length: 11 amino acids. Variable domain in full (rest from reference TRBV30 and TRBJ1-1): SQTIHQWPATLVQPVGSPLSLECTVEGTSNPNLYWYRQAAGRGLQLLFYSVGIGQISSEVPQNLSASRPQDRQFILSSKKLLLSDSGFYLCALVALTEAFFGQGTRLTVV.

This chain links TRBV2 with TRBJ2-2; 11 bases fit TRBD1. The CDR3 consists of 16 residues. Germline V CDR1 and CDR2: SNHLY, FYNNEI. With V trimmed by 2 bases and J by 6 bases, 5 bases remained unmatched. The chain's CDR3 is CASSERTGGRAGELFF. CDR3 sequence (DNA): TGTGCCAGCAGTGAACGGACAGGGGGCCGTGCCGGGGAGCTGTTTTTT. Combining the CDR3 with reference TRBV2 and TRBJ2-2 gives the whole variable domain EPEVTQTPSHQVTQMGQEVILRCVPISNHLYFYWYRQILGQKVEFLVSFYNNEISEKSEIFDDQFSVERPDGSNFTLKIRSTKLEDSAMYFCASSERTGGRAGELFFGEGSRLTVL.